This T cell receptor (beta chain) came from a study of blood T cells in healthy people across ages. For the second PCR, which ran for roughly 7 to 11 cycles, a sample-barcoded 5' primer and a J-beta primer mix were used. TCRdb itself ran the 5' RACE reads through MiXCR, one entry per CDR3 protein. The sample yields 1 million or so distinct CDR3 sequences, around 27% seen once. Another study also made use of these data, one on T cells of mothers and their children.

The sequence was obtained from a girl aged 2 to 10 in good health. The specimen was blood.

The CDR3 loop is CASSFGGLSTDTQYF. CDR3 bases: TGTGCCAGCAGTTTTGGGGGGCTGAGCACAGATACGCAGTATTTT. This chain links TRBV28 with TRBJ2-3; D possibly uses TRBD1 or TRBD2 (6 bases each). The CDR3 loop spans 15 amino acids. Deletions cut 3 bases from V and 0 bases from J, with 10 bases between. Germline V gene sequence: CDR1 MDHEN, CDR2 SYDVKM.